A selection of T cell receptor beta chains follows, all from one sample in a study of T cell responses to AZD1222 COVID-19 vaccine. Libraries were prepared by immunoSEQ multiplex PCR; TCRdb keeps only in-frame clonotypes and omits some of them. The sample has some 120,000 clones, approximately 86% seen once; the top ten hold 1.5%. This specimen was peripheral blood, taken on day 0 of AZD1222 vaccination. Receptors originate from an adult in good health. The CDR3 runs from the conserved cysteine through the conserved F or W.

j_call	v_call	cdr3_aa
TRBJ1-5	TRBV4-1	CASSQEGGVGNQPQHF
TRBJ2-3	TRBV4-1	CASSPWAAKDTQYF
TRBJ2-1	TRBV19	CASTRTGSVNEQFF
TRBJ1-1	TRBV27	CASSPMTGGTEAFF
TRBJ2-3	TRBV7-3	CASSSGVPDTQYF
TRBJ2-2	TRBV5-4	CASSLDGGVSTGELFF
TRBJ2-5	TRBV11-2	CASSSGSQETQYF
TRBJ2-7	TRBV6-5	CASRGGSGTYEQYF
TRBJ1-2	TRBV7-9	CASSLNGGAGGYTF
TRBJ1-6	TRBV7-2	CASNLLPASSYNSPLHF
TRBJ2-4	TRBV2	CASRVLDRGQYF
TRBJ2-1	TRBV27	CASSLAARLGQFF
TRBJ1-5	TRBV24-1	CATSGGQLNQPQHF
TRBJ2-2	TRBV3-1/TRBV3-2	CAGGLGIRSTGELFF
TRBJ1-2	TRBV5-6	CASSLPPDRGLYYGYTF
TRBJ2-7	TRBV2	CASSEDPGIEQYF
TRBJ2-7	TRBV2	CATRESSYEQYF
TRBJ2-3	TRBV5-1	CASSTGTSGLTDTQYF
TRBJ2-7	TRBV2	CASSTGRDYEQYF
TRBJ2-4	TRBV2	CASSELRVQNIQYF
TRBJ1-2	TRBV6-6	CASSNGRQFTNYGYTF
TRBJ1-2	TRBV18	CASSRGQNDGYTF
TRBJ1-4	TRBV9	CASSPRGEGNEKLFF
TRBJ2-5	TRBV5-1	CASSLLAEHQETQYF
TRBJ1-1	TRBV6-6	CASSYLGRGGQAFF
TRBJ2-2	TRBV30	CAWIRGSSRGTGELFF
TRBJ2-7	TRBV10-3	CAISGGHADYEQYF